This T cell receptor beta chain appears in the sequencing data of a study of T cell responses to AZD1222 COVID-19 vaccine. Overall study findings and caveats: Nearly half of the spike-specific TCRs reportedly recognize variant regions that carry no mutations. Spike-specific TCR breadth and depth grew following two AZD1222 doses.

This clone has only one observation. Its antigen remains unidentified. The assay was immunoSEQ multiplex PCR, and TCRdb's table has in-frame clones only and misses some. The table includes more than 35,000 clones, 75% to 85% detected once. Trimming removed 0 bases from V and 4 bases from J, with 9 bases in between. The length of the CDR3 is 14 residues. Germline CDR1 reads SGHAT; CDR2 reads FQNNGV. The source was peripheral blood, collected on day 0 of AZD1222 vaccination. The chain has TRBV11-2 and TRBJ1-2; the D is unclear. The receptor was derived from an adult in good health. The CDR3: CASSLDQASYGYTF. DNA for the CDR3: TGTGCCAGCAGCTTAGATCAGGCAAGCTATGGCTACACCTTC.